This T cell receptor beta chain was recovered during a study of T cell responses to AZD1222 COVID-19 vaccine. This CDR3 is 20 amino acids long. Here immunoSEQ multiplex PCR was the method, and the copy in TCRdb shows in-frame clones only, minus some. Of roughly 100,000 clones in the sample, roughly 91% were seen once. The receptor was derived from an adult who received the AZD1222 COVID-19 vaccine. The source was peripheral blood, collected 28 days after the second AZD1222 dose. J is TRBJ2-2 and V is TRBV21-1; TRBD2 is the table's D call and was not checked against the DNA. TRBV21-1 is a pseudogene segment. CDR3 nucleotides: TGTGCCAGCAGCAAAGGACCGGGACTAGCGGGGGCTTTGAACACCGGGGAGCTGTTTTTT. It specifies CASSKGPGLAGALNTGELFF.